Presented here are 20 T cell receptor beta chains from one specimen sequenced in a study of early stage breast cancer tumors. The repertoire was sequenced with immunoSEQ multiplex PCR; TCRdb's copy has only in-frame clones and lacks some. The data contain over 25,000 clones, approximately 72% of them seen just once; the ten biggest clones take up approximately 33%. Sequences were obtained from blood. The receptors shown here come from a person aged 45 to 59 with breast cancer.

The CDR3 reads CASSENGGMGETQYF. CDR3 coding DNA: TGTGCCAGCAGCGAGAATGGCGGGATGGGAGAGACCCAGTACTTC. The genes are TRBV9 and TRBJ2-5, with D perhaps matching TRBD2 (6 bases). The V end was cut by 3 bases, the J end by 4 bases, with 16 bases between. Per the germline V gene, CDR1 is SGDLS and CDR2 is YYNGEE. This CDR3 comprises 15 residues. The variable domain in full, with the rest retrieved from reference TRBV9 and TRBJ2-5, is DSGVTQTPKHLITATGQRVTLRCSPRSGDLSVYWYQQSLDQGLQFLIQYYNGEERAKGNILERFSAQQFPDLHSELNLSSLELGDSALYFCASSENGGMGETQYFGPGTRLLVL.

CDR3 nucleotide sequence: TGTGCCAGCAGCTACCCGATCGGATTTGCTGGGGCCAACGTCCTGACTTTC. Amino acids: CASSYPIGFAGANVLTF. The chain couples TRBV5-6 to TRBJ2-6; D unresolved. The CDR3 spans 17 residues. Per the germline V gene, CDR1 is SGHDT and CDR2 is YYEEEE. The V end was cut by 3 bases, the J end by 2 bases, with 15 bases between.

The chain is built from TRBV4-1 and TRBJ2-7; 8 bases map to TRBD1. The V and J ends lost 1 base and 2 bases, in that order; junction bases with no gene match: 4. CDR1 and CDR2 (germline): MGHRA, YSYEKL. The CDR3 spans 15 residues. DNA of the CDR3: TGCGCCAGCAGCCAAGCGGGACAGGTGACCTACGAGCAGTACTTC. Its translation is CASSQAGQVTYEQYF.

This clone was found a few times. The rearrangement links TRBV7-8 to TRBJ2-7; tentative D call: TRBD2 (6 bases). CDR1 is SGHVS, CDR2 FQNEAQ, per germline. V lost 5 bases to trimming and J lost 0 bases, with 20 bases between them. The CDR3 totals 17 residues. The CDR3 DNA sequence: TGTGCCAGCAGCCCTAATCCTAGCGAGAGAAGCTCCTACGAGCAGTACTTC. Its translation is CASSPNPSERSSYEQYF.

In this sample, this clone turned up a few times. The chain is built from TRBV6-1 and TRBJ1-1; D not certain. Trimming shortened V by 7 bases and J by 1 base, and 7 bases separated the two germline ends. The CDR3 covers 12 residues. Germline V lookup: CDR1 MNHNS, CDR2 SASEGT. Here the CDR3 reads CASNPGNTEAFF. For the CDR3, the DNA is TGTGCCAGCAATCCGGGGAACACTGAAGCTTTCTTT.

DNA for the CDR3: TGTGCCAGCAGCCACCGTCTAGCGGGGGGGAACCCGGATACGCAGTATTTT. This gives the protein CASSHRLAGGNPDTQYF. The V gene is TRBV7-2, the J gene TRBJ2-3, with TRBD2 matching over 12 bases. This CDR3 comprises 17 residues. After removal of 5 bases from V and 6 bases from J, the junction contained 12 bases not matched to a gene. Germline V CDR1 and CDR2: SGHTA, FQGNSA.

This chain connects TRBV19 to TRBJ1-2; 11 bases line up with TRBD1. CDR1 and CDR2 from the germline V gene are LNHDA and SQIVND (reference sequence). The CDR3 sequence is 15 residues long. Unmatched junction bases numbered 8, after V lost 5 bases and J lost 6 bases. The CDR3, as DNA: TGTGCCAGTAGTCGGAGCGGACAGGGGGCAGATGGCTACACCTTC. Its protein product is CASSRSGQGADGYTF.

This clone was counted between two and nine times. The chain has TRBV15 and TRBJ2-7; no reliable D call. Germline V CDR1 and CDR2: LNHNV, YYDKDF (reference sequence). Trimming removed 0 bases from V and 7 bases from J, with 13 bases in between. The CDR3 is made up of 14 amino acids. The CDR3 sequence is CATSRDLGLGEQYF. CDR3 nucleotide sequence: TGTGCCACCAGCAGAGATCTTGGGCTCGGGGAGCAGTACTTC.

The chain has TRBV20-1 and TRBJ1-1; possibly TRBD1 for D (5 bases). Per the germline V gene, CDR1 is DFQATT and CDR2 is SNEGSKA (reference sequence). Trimming took 6 bases from V and 2 from J, leaving 7 bases between them. The CDR3 extends over 11 amino acids. In DNA form, the CDR3 reads TGCAGTGCCCAGGGCAACACTGAAGCTTTCTTT. Translated: CSAQGNTEAFF.

The sample holds one count of this clone. The chain carries TRBV6-5 and TRBJ1-2, with D possibly matching TRBD1 (5 bases). There are 15 residues in the CDR3. Germline CDR1 reads MNHEY; CDR2 reads SVGAGI. Trimming took off 8 bases at V and 6 bases at J, with 22 bases between the two ends. As DNA, the CDR3 is TGTGCCAGCCGAAATCCGGGACCCCGACCCCATGGCTACACCTTC. Translation: CASRNPGPRPHGYTF.

This rearrangement joins TRBV25-1 to TRBJ2-7, with unresolved D. CDR3 size: 11 residues. Germline CDR1 and CDR2: MGHDK and SYGVNS. V was clipped by 1 base and J by 10 bases, with 8 bases between them. In DNA, the CDR3 is TGTGCCAGCAGTGAATCGCTAGAACAGTACTTC. Translation gives CASSESLEQYF.

The chain has TRBV7-9 and TRBJ1-1; D possibly corresponds to TRBD1 (6 bases). Per germline, CDR1 SEHNR and CDR2 FQNEAQ (reference sequence). The CDR3 extends over 16 amino acids. Between the trimmed V and J ends, which lost 2 bases and 4 bases, there was a span of 17 bases. The CDR3 protein is CASSLTRPRGATEAFF. CDR3 coding DNA: TGTGCCAGCAGCTTAACCAGGCCCCGGGGGGCCACTGAAGCTTTCTTT.

The chain employs TRBV2 and TRBJ2-5, with TRBD1 as a possible D gene (5 bases). Near its end, the DNA agrees better with TRBJ2-7, so the J call may be wrong. This CDR3 is 14 amino acids long. Per the germline V gene, CDR1 is SNHLY and CDR2 is FYNNEI. In DNA form, the CDR3 reads TGTGCCAGCAGTGAACCCAGGGCCCCCTACGAGCAGTACTTC. It codes for CASSEPRAPYEQYF.

The gene calls are TRBV7-2 and TRBJ2-7; the match to TRBD2 covers 10 bases. V lost 0 bases and J lost 2; bases outside the gene matches: 4. Germline V gene data show CDR1 as SGHTA and CDR2 as FQGNSA. This CDR3 has 16 residues. CDR3 nucleotides: TGTGCCAGCAGCTTAGCAGGGACTAGCGTACCCTACGAGCAGTACTTC. Translating gives CASSLAGTSVPYEQYF.

The V and J genes are TRBV18 and TRBJ1-4, with 8 bases fitting TRBD1. With 4 bases clipped from V and 3 bases from J, the junction kept 1 base outside the gene matches. This CDR3 region has 14 residues. The germline CDR1 and CDR2 sequences are KGHSH and LQKENI. The CDR3 DNA is TGTGCCAGCTCACGGGGACAGGCTAATGAAAAACTGTTTTTT. Translated, it gives CASSRGQANEKLFF. Supplemented by reference TRBV18 and TRBJ1-4, the full variable domain reads NAGVMQNPRHLVRRRGQEARLRCSPMKGHSHVYWYRQLPEEGLKFMVYLQKENIIDESGMPKERFSAEFPKEGPSILRIQQVVRGDSAAYFCASSRGQANEKLFFGSGTQLSVL.

This clone was counted a few times. This chain uses TRBV18 with TRBJ1-5; no definite D call. Deletions cut 2 bases from V and 0 bases from J, with 5 bases between. CDR3 length: 14 residues. Per germline, CDR1 KGHSH and CDR2 LQKENI. The CDR3: CASSPGYSNQPQHF. CDR3 nucleotides: TGTGCCAGCTCACCAGGGTATAGCAATCAGCCCCAGCATTTT.

The CDR3 loop is CASSDYLVWAFF. DNA for the CDR3: TGTGCCAGCAGTGACTACCTCGTATGGGCTTTCTTT. This sequence joins TRBV6-5 and TRBJ1-1; no firm D call. Germline CDR1 and CDR2: MNHEY and SVGAGI. CDR3 length equals 12 residues. V lost 5 bases to trimming and J lost 11 bases, with 15 bases between them.

J is TRBJ2-3 and V is TRBV7-2; D remains unclear. Trimming removed 3 bases at V and 4 bases at J, with 8 bases between. The CDR3 is 13 residues long. Germline V gene sequence: CDR1 SGHTA, CDR2 FQGNSA. The CDR3 is CASSFGAADTQYF. The CDR3 DNA reads as TGTGCCAGCAGCTTCGGCGCAGCAGATACGCAGTATTTT.

The CDR3 DNA reads as TGTGCCACCCTCCGGGACAGCGAGACCCAGTACTTC. Its protein product is CATLRDSETQYF. The V and J genes are TRBV7-9 and TRBJ2-5; TRBD1 matches at 7 bases. The CDR3 has 12 residues. The J segment lost 5 bases and the V segment lost 10 bases, leaving 7 bases of the junction unmatched. The germline gives CDR1 SEHNR, CDR2 FQNEAQ (reference sequence).

V usage is TRBV6-1 and J usage is TRBJ1-4, with 8 positions matching TRBD1. The CDR3 sequence is 14 residues long. Per germline, CDR1 MNHNS and CDR2 SASEGT. The V and J ends lost 6 bases and 3 bases, in that order; junction bases with no gene match: 3. As DNA, the CDR3 is TGTGCCAGCAGACTGACAGGGGCTAATGAAAAACTGTTTTTT. It specifies CASRLTGANEKLFF.